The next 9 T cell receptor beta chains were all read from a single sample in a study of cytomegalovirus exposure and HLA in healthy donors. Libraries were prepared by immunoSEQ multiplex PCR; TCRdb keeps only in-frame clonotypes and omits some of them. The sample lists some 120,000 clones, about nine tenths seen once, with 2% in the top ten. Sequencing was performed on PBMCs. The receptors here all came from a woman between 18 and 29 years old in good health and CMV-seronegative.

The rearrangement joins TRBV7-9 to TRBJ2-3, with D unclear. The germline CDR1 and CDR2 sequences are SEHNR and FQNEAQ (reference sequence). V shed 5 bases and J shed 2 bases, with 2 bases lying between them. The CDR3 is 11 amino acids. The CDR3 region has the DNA TGTGCCAGCAGCCACACAGATACGCAGTATTTT. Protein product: CASSHTDTQYF.

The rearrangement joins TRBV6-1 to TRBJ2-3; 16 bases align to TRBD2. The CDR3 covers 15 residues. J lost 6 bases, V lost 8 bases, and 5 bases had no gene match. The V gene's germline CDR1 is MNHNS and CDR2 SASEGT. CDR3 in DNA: TGTGCCAGCGACCCGGGACTAGCGGGGGGGGATACGCAGTATTTT. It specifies CASDPGLAGGDTQYF.

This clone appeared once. CDR3 coding DNA: TGCGCCAGCAGGATAATCGGGACAGGGTATCGGGATGAGCAGTTCTTC. This translates into CASRIIGTGYRDEQFF. The chain carries TRBV5-1 and TRBJ2-1; 9 nucleotides align to TRBD1. CDR1 is SGHRS and CDR2 is YFSETQ in the germline V gene. This CDR3 contains 16 residues. Trimming took 5 bases from V and 8 from J; bases not matched to a gene: 14.

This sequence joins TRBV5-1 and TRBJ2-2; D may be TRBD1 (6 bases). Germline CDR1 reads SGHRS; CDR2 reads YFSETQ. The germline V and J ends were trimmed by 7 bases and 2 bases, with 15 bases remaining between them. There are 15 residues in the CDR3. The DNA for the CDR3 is TGCGCCAGCTACGACACAGGGAGCAACACCGGGGAGCTGTTTTTT. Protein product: CASYDTGSNTGELFF.

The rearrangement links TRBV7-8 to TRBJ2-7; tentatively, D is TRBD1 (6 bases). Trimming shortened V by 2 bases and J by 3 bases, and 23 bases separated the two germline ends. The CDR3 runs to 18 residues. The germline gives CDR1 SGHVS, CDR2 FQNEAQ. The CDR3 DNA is TGTGCCAGCAGCTTAAAGGTTGGGGGACACAACTACTACTACGAGCAGTACTTC. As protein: CASSLKVGGHNYYYEQYF.

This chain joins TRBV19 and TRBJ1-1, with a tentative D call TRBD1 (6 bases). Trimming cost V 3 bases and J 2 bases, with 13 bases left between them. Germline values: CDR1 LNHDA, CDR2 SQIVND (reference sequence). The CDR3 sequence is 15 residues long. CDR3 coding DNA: TGTGCCAGTAGTATTCTCGGGGGGACAAACACTGAAGCTTTCTTT. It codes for CASSILGGTNTEAFF.

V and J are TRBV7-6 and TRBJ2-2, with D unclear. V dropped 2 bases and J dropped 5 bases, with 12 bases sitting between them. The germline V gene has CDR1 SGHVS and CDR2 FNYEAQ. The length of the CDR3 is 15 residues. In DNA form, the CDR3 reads TGTGCCAGCAGCTTAATTAACGGCGGAACCGGGGAGCTGTTTTTT. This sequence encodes CASSLINGGTGELFF.

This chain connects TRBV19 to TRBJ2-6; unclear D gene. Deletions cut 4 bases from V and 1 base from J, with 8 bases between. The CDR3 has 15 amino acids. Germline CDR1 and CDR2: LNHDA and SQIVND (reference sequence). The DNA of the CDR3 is TGTGCCAGTAGTACAGAGAGTTCTGGGGCCAACGTCCTGACTTTC. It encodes CASSTESSGANVLTF.

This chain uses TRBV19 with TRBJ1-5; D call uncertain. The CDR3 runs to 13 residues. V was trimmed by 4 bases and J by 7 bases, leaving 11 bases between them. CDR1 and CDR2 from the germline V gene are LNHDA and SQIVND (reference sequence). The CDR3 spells CASSNEGPQPQHF. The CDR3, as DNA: TGTGCCAGTAGTAACGAGGGTCCCCAGCCCCAGCATTTT. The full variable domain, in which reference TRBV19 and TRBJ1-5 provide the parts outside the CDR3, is DGGITQSPKYLFRKEGQNVTLSCEQNLNHDAMYWYRQDPGQGLRLIYYSQIVNDFQKGDIAEGYSVSREKKESFPLTVTSAQKNPTAFYLCASSNEGPQPQHFGDGTRLSIL.